This T cell receptor (beta chain) stems from a study of blood T cell repertoires in COVID-19. Turning to the study itself: Samples taken during acute and convalescent COVID-19 were collected in the United States, Italy and Spain. T cells, B-cell-depleted T cells, or PBMCs provided the cDNA or gDNA that served as material.

This table comes from immunoSEQ multiplex PCR, and its TCRdb copy is limited to in-frame clones, with some not included. The repertoire includes roughly 150,000 clones, 87% of them detected once, and 5% sits in the top ten. Germline V gene data show CDR1 as MNHEY and CDR2 as SVGAGI. Trimming removed 6 bases from V and 1 base from J, with 9 bases in between. The length of the CDR3 is 14 residues. The sequence derives from a human donor in a cohort sampled during active COVID-19. Source material: peripheral blood. J is TRBJ2-2 and V is TRBV6-5; a possible D gene is TRBD1 (5 bases). DNA for the CDR3: TGTGCCAGCAGGCAGGGCCGGAACACCGGGGAGCTGTTTTTT. Protein product: CASRQGRNTGELFF.